This entry lists 11 T cell receptor beta chains sequenced from one sample in a study of regulatory T cells in long-lasting Graves disease. Time point of the sample: persistent/refractory GD, antithyroid drugs over 5 years with positive TRAb. RNA extracted from PBMCs served as the sequencing template. The authors built TCR beta libraries using iRepertoire HTBI primers and Arm-PCR of CDR3 regions. One entry per CDR3 protein, called by TCRdb with MiXCR from the multiplex PCR reads. The sample holds some 280,000 distinct CDR3 sequences, 22% seen once. The sample consisted of peripheral blood mononuclear cells (PBMCs), taken when the disease was refractory, from a patient treated with antithyroid drugs. The receptors originated from a female donor with Graves disease.

The CDR3 bases are TGTGCCAGCAACAGTGGCCCTAGGGGGCCCGACACCGGGGAGCTGTTTTTT. This sequence encodes CASNSGPRGPDTGELFF. This chain links TRBV2 with TRBJ2-2; TRBD1 matches 7 bases. The CDR3 covers 17 residues. Germline loops: CDR1 SNHLY, CDR2 FYNNEI. Germline trimming cut 7 bases from V and 3 bases from J; bases unmatched to any gene: 14. Together with reference TRBV2 and TRBJ2-2, the CDR3 gives the full variable domain: EPEVTQTPSHQVTQMGQEVILRCVPISNHLYFYWYRQILGQKVEFLVSFYNNEISEKSEIFDDQFSVERPDGSNFTLKIRSTKLEDSAMYFCASNSGPRGPDTGELFFGEGSRLTVL.

This clonotype was detected ten times or more. V usage is TRBV20-1 and J usage is TRBJ2-7; perhaps TRBD2 as D (6 bases). Germline V gene data show CDR1 as DFQATT and CDR2 as SNEGSKA (reference sequence). The V end lost 4 bases, the J end lost 0 bases, and 19 bases lay between the germline ends. The CDR3 contains 16 residues. Here the CDR3 DNA reads TGCAGTGCTACGCGGGACGACTCCCACTTCTCCTACGAGCAGTACTTC. Translation: CSATRDDSHFSYEQYF.

This clonotype was seen at least ten times. J is TRBJ2-7 and V is TRBV20-1; a weak D match, TRBD1 (5 bases). The CDR3 has 14 residues. The germline V and J ends were trimmed by 0 bases and 5 bases, with 14 bases remaining between them. Per the germline V gene, CDR1 is DFQATT and CDR2 is SNEGSKA (reference sequence). CDR3 bases: TGCAGTGCTAGAGATCAGGGTTGGGTTAACGAGCAGTACTTC. It specifies CSARDQGWVNEQYF.

This clonotype was seen only a few times. The chain links TRBV3-1 to TRBJ1-2; perhaps TRBD1 as D (6 bases). V was cut by 4 bases and J by 6 bases, with 15 bases left in between. From germline, CDR1 is LGHDT and CDR2 YNNKEL (reference sequence). This CDR3 region has 14 residues. The CDR3 sequence: CASSLKGGHNGYTF. The CDR3 DNA reads TGTGCCAGCAGCCTCAAAGGGGGGCACAATGGCTACACCTTC.

The chain joins TRBV29-1 to TRBJ2-7; 7 bases line up with TRBD2. Germline loops: CDR1 SQVTM, CDR2 ANQGSEA. V shed 6 bases and J 2 bases; nucleotides not matched to a gene: 7. This CDR3 spans 13 amino acids. For the CDR3, the DNA is TGCAGCGTCGCTCCTAGCGGTACCTACGAGCAGTACTTC. This gives the protein CSVAPSGTYEQYF.

The rearrangement uses TRBV11-2 and TRBJ2-3; weak D call: TRBD2 (5 bases). Trimming removed 5 bases at V and 6 bases at J, with 15 bases between. There are 14 residues in the CDR3. CDR1 is SGHAT and CDR2 is FQNNGV in the germline V gene. CDR3 in amino acids: CASSGPASFDTQYF. The CDR3 nucleotides are TGTGCCAGCAGCGGACCCGCTAGCTTCGATACGCAGTATTTT.

To note about this clonotype: One base away lies a much larger clone, so this may be a sequencing read error. This chain connects TRBV27 to TRBJ1-6, with D perhaps TRBD1 (5 bases). CDR1 MNHEY and CDR2 SMNVEV come from the germline V gene (reference sequence). The CDR3 consists of 15 residues. The CDR3 bases are TGTGCCAGCAGTTCCCTAGGGACTGTTAATCCACCCCTCCACTTT. It codes for CASSSLGTVNPPLHF.

The V call is TRBV7-9, the J call TRBJ2-2, with D hard to call. V was pared by 0 bases and J by 6 bases, with 8 bases between. Germline assignment: CDR1 SEHNR and CDR2 FQNEAQ (reference sequence). The CDR3 has 14 residues. CDR3 DNA: TGTGCCAGCAGCTTAGCCAGCGAGTCCGGGGAGCTGTTTTTT. Translated, it gives CASSLASESGELFF.

This clonotype was detected many times. DNA for the CDR3: TGTGCCAGCAGTTTAGGTCCAGAGATCTATGGCTACACCTTC. As protein: CASSLGPEIYGYTF. This chain links TRBV28 with TRBJ1-2; D ambiguous. The V end was cut by 2 bases, the J end by 4 bases, with 11 bases between. The CDR3 sequence is 14 residues long. Germline V gene lookup returns CDR1 MDHEN and CDR2 SYDVKM.

The rearrangement links TRBV20-1 to TRBJ2-7, with 8 bases matching TRBD2. The CDR3 contains 14 residues. In germline, CDR1 is DFQATT, CDR2 SNEGSKA (reference sequence). Losses at the gene ends were 1 base for V and 4 bases for J; bases not matched to a gene: 6. CDR3 residues: CSARGSSGYYEQYF. The CDR3, as DNA: TGCAGTGCTAGAGGGTCTAGCGGGTATTACGAGCAGTACTTC.

This clonotype occurred a few times. This chain joins TRBV13 and TRBJ2-7; D gene uncertain. This CDR3 spans 15 amino acids. Germline CDR1 and CDR2: PRHDT and FYEKMQ (reference sequence). Trimming removed 5 bases at V and 0 bases at J, with 14 bases between. The CDR3 loop is CASSTPRDNSYEQYF. The CDR3 DNA sequence: TGTGCCAGCAGCACACCCCGAGACAACTCCTACGAGCAGTACTTC.